The sequence of this TCR beta chain was determined in a study of T cell responses to AZD1222 COVID-19 vaccine. On the study more broadly: Timing groups of about 4 and about 12 weeks for second doses were pooled.

This CDR3 is 13 amino acids long. Deletions cut 1 base from V and 7 bases from J, with 10 bases between. Germline V gene sequence: CDR1 SGHTA, CDR2 FQGNSA. On this clone: What it binds is unknown.

Libraries were prepared by immunoSEQ multiplex PCR; TCRdb keeps only in-frame clonotypes and omits some of them. The sample has 150,000 or so clones, around 86% seen once. Study-level findings and limits: Every sample of the repertoires postdated the peak T cell response. Clonal diversity was possibly underestimated; the donors were predominantly white British and more often female.

The sequences come from peripheral blood, collected on day 0 of AZD1222 vaccination. This chain uses TRBV7-2 with TRBJ1-2; D perhaps matches TRBD1 (5 bases). The receptor comes from an adult in good health. The CDR3 nucleotides read TGTGCCAGCAGCTTAGTTTCGCAGGGTGGCTACACCTTC. Protein product: CASSLVSQGGYTF.